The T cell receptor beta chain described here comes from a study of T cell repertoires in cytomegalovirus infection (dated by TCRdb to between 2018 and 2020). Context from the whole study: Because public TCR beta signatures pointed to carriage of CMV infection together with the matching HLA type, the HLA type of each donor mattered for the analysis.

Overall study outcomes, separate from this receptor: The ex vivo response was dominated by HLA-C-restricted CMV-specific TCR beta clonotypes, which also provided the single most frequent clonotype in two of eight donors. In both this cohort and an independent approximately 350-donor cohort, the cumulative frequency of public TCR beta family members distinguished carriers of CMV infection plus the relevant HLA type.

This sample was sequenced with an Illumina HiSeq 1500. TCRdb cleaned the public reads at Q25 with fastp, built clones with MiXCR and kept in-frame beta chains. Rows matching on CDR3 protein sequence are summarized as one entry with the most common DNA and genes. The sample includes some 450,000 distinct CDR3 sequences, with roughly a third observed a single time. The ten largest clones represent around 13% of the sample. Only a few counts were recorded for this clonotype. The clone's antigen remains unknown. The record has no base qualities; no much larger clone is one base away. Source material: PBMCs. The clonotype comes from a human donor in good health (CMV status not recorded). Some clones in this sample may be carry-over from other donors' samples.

CDR3 reads: CASRRDRVIHEQYF. The DNA sequence is as follows: TGTGCCAGCAGGCGGGACAGGGTGATCCACGAGCAGTACTTC. This receptor chain uses TRBV6-2 or TRBV6-3 and TRBJ2-7; TRBD1 lines up with 9 middle nucleotides. CDR1 MNHEY and CDR2 SVGEGT are derived from the germline V gene. Germline trimming amounts to 6 bases on V and 5 bases on J, with 8 as the count of junction bases outside the gene matches. Taken from cysteine to phenylalanine, the CDR3 has 14 residues. Kept here is only the CDR3 DNA, which spans 42 bases and is read in frame from base 1.